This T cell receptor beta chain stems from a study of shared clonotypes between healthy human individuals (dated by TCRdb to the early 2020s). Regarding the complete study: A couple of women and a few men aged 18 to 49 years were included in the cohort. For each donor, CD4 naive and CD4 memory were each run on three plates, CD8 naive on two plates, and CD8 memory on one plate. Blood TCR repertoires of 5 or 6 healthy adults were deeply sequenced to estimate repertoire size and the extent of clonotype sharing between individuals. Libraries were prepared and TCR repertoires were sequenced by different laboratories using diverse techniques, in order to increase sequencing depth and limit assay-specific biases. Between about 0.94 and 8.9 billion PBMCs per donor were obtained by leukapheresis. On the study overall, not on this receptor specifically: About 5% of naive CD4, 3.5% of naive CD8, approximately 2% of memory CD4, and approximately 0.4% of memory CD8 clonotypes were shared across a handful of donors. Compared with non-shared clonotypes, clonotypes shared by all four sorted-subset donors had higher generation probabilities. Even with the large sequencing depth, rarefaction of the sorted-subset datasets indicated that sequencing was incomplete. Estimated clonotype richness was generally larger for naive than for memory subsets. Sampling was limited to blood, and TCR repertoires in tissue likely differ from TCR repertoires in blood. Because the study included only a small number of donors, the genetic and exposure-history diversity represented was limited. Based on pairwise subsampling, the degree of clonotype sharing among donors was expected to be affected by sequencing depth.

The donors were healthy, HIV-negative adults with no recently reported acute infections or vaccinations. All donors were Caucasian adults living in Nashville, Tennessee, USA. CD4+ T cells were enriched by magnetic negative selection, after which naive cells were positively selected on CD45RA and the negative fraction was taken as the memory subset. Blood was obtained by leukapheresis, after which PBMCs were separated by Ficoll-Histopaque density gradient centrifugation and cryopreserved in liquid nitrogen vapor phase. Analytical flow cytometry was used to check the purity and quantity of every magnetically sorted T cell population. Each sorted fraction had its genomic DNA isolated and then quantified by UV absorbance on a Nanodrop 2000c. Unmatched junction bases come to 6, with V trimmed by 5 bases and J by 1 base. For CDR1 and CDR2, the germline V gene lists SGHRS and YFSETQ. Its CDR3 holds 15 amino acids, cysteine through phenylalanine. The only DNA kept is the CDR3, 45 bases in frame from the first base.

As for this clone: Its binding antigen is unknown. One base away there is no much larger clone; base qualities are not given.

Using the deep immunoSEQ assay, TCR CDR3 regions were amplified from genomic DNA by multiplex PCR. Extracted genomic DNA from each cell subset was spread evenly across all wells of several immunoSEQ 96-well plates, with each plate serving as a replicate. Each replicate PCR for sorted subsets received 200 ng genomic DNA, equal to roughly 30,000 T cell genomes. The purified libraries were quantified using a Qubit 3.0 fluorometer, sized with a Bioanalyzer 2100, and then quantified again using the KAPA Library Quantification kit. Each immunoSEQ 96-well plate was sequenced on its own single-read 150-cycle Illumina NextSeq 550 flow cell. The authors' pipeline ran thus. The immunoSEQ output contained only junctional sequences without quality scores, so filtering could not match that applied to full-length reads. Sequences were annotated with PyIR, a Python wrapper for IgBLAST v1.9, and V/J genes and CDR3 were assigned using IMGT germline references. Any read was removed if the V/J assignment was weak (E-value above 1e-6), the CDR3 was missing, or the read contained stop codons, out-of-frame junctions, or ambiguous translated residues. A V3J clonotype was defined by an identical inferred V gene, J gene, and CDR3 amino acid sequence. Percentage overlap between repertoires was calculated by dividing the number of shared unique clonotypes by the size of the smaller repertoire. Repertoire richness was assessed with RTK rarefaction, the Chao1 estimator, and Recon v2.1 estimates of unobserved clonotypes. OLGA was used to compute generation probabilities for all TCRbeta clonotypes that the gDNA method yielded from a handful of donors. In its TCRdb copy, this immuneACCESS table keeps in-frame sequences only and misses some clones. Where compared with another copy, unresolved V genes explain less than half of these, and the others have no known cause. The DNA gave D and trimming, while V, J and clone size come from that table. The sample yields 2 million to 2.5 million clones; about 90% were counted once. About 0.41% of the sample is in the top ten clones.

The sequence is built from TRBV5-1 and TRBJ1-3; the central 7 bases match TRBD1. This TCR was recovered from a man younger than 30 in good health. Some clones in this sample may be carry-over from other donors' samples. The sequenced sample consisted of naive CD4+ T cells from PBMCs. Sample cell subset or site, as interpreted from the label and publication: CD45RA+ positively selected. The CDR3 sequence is CASSQTGKSGNTIYF. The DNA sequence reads TGCGCCAGCAGTCAGACAGGGAAGTCTGGAAACACCATATATTTT.